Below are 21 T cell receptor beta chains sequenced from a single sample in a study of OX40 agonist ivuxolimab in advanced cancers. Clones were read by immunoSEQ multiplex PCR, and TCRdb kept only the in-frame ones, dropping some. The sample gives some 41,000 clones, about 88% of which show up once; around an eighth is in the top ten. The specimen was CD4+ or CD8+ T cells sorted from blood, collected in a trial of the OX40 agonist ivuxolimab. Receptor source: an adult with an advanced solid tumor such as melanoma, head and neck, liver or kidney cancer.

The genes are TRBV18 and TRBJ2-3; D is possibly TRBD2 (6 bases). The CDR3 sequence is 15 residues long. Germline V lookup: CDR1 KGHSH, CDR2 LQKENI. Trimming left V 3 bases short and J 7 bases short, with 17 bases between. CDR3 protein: CASSPRGQEGNTQYF. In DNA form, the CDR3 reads TGTGCCAGCTCACCCCGCGGGCAGGAGGGAAATACGCAGTATTTT.

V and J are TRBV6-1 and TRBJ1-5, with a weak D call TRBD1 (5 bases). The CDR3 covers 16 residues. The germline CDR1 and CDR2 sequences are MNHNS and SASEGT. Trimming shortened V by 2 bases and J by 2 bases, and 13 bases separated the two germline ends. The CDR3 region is CASSEKGWMGNQPQHF. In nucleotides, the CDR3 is TGTGCCAGCAGTGAAAAGGGGTGGATGGGCAATCAGCCCCAGCATTTT.

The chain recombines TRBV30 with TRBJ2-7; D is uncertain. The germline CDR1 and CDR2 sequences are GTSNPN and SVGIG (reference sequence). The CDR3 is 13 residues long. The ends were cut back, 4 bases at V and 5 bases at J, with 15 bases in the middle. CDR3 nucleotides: TGTGCCTGGATCACGGACGCCCGGCACGAGCAGTACTTC. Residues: CAWITDARHEQYF.

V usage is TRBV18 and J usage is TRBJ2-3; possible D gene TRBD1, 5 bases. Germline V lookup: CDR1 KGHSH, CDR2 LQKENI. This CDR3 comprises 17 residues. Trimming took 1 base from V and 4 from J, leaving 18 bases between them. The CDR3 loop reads CASSPRPAGRGSDTQYF. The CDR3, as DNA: TGTGCCAGCTCACCACGACCGGCAGGGCGCGGATCAGATACGCAGTATTTT.

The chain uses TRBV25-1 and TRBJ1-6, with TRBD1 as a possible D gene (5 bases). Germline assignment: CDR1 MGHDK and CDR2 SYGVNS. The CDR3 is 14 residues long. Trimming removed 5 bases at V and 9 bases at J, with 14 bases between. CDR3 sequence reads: CASSRTLGSSPLHF. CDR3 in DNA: TGTGCCAGCAGTAGGACACTGGGATCTTCACCCCTCCACTTT.

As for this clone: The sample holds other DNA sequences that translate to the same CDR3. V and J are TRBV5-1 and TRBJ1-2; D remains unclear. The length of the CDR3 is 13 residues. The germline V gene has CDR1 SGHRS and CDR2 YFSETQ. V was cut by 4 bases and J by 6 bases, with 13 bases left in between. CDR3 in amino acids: CASSLIVSDGYTF. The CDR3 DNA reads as TGCGCCAGCAGCCTAATAGTTTCCGATGGCTACACCTTC.

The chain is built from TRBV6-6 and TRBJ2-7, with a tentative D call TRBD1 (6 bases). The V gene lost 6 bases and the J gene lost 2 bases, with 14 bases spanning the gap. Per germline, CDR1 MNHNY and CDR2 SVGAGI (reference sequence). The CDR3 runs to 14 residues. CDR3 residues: CASRAGTSTYEQYF. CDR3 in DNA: TGTGCCAGCAGGGCCGGGACATCTACCTACGAGCAGTACTTC.

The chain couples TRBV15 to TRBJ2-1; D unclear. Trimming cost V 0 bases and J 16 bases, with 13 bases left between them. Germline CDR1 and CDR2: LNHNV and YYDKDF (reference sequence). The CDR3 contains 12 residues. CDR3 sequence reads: CATSRDETSCFF. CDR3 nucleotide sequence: TGTGCCACCAGCAGAGATGAGACTTCCTGCTTCTTC.

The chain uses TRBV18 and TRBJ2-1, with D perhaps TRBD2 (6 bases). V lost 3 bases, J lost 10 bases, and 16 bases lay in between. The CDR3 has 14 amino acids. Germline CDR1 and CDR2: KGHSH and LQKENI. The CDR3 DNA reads TGTGCCAGCTCACCCCTCAGAGGGGACTTAGAGCAGTTCTTC. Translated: CASSPLRGDLEQFF.

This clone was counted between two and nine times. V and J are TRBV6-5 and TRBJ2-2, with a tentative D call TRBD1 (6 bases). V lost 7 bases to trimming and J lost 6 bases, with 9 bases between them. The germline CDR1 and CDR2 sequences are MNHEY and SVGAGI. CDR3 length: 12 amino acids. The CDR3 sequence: CASNQGSGELFF. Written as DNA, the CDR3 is TGTGCCAGCAATCAGGGGTCCGGGGAGCTGTTTTTT.

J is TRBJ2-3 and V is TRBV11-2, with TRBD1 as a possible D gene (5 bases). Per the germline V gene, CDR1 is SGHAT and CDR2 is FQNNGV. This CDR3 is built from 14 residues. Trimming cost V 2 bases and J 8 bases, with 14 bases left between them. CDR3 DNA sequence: TGTGCCAGCAGCTTAAGTCAGGGAATGGGTACGCAGTATTTT. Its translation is CASSLSQGMGTQYF.

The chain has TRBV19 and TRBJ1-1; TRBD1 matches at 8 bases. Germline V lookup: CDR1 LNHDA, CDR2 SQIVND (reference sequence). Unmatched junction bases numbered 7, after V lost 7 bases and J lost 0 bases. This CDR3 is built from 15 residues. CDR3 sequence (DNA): TGTGCCAGTATTGCCCGGGACAGGATGAACACTGAAGCTTTCTTT. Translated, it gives CASIARDRMNTEAFF.

CDR3 in amino acids: CASSPGTSYSTDTQYF. The DNA for the CDR3 is TGTGCCAGCTCACCGGGGACTAGCTATAGCACAGATACGCAGTATTTT. V is TRBV18 and J is TRBJ2-3; 9 bases agree with TRBD2. The germline V gene has CDR1 KGHSH and CDR2 LQKENI. The CDR3 totals 16 residues. With V trimmed by 3 bases and J by 0 bases, 4 bases remained unmatched.

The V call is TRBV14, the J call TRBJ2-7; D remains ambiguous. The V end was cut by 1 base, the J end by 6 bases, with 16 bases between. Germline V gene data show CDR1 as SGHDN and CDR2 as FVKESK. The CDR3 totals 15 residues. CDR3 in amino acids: CASSQGLPGASEQYF. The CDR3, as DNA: TGTGCCAGCAGCCAAGGACTCCCGGGCGCTTCCGAGCAGTACTTC.

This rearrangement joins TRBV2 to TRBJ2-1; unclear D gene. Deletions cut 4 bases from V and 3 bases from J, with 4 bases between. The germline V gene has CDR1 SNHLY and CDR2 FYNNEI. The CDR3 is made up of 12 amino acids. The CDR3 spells CASSGYYNEQFF. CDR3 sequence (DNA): TGTGCCAGCAGTGGGTACTACAATGAGCAGTTCTTC. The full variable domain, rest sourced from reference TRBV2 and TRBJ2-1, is EPEVTQTPSHQVTQMGQEVILRCVPISNHLYFYWYRQILGQKVEFLVSFYNNEISEKSEIFDDQFSVERPDGSNFTLKIRSTKLEDSAMYFCASSGYYNEQFFGPGTRLTVL.

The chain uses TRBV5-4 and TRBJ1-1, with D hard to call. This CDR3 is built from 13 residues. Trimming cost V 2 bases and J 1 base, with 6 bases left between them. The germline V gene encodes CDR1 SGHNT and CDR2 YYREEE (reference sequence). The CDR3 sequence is CASSFNENTEAFF. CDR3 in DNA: TGTGCCAGCAGCTTCAACGAGAACACTGAAGCTTTCTTT.

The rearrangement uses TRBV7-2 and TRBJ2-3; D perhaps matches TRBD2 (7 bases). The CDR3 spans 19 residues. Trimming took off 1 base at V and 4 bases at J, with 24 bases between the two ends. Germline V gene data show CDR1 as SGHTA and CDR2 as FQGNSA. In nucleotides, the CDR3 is TGTGCCAGCAGCTTAGTCGGGGGCCTCGCGGGGAGGGACGCAGATACGCAGTATTTT. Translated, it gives CASSLVGGLAGRDADTQYF.

The CDR3 sequence is CASSLRAGYTF. The CDR3 DNA reads TGTGCCAGCAGTTTGCGAGCTGGCTACACCTTC. This sequence joins TRBV28 and TRBJ1-2; D gene uncertain. CDR3 size: 11 residues. The V end lost 3 bases, the J end lost 7 bases, and 6 bases lay between the germline ends. The V gene's germline CDR1 is MDHEN and CDR2 SYDVKM.

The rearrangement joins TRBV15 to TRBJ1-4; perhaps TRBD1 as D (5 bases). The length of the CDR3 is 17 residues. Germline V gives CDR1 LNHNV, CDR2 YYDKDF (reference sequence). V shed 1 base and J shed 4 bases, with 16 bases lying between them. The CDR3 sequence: CATSRAPRQRSNEKLFF. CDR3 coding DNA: TGTGCCACCAGCAGAGCGCCTAGACAGAGGAGTAATGAAAAACTGTTTTTT. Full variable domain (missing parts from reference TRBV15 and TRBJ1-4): DAMVIQNPRYQVTQFGKPVTLSCSQTLNHNVMYWYQQKSSQAPKLLFHYYDKDFNNEADTPDNFQSRRPNTSFCFLDIRSPGLGDTAMYLCATSRAPRQRSNEKLFFGSGTQLSVL.

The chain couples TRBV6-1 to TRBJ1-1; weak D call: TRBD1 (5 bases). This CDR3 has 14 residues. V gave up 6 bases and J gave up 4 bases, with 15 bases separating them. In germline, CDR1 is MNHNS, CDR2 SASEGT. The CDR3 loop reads CASRGTDAGTEAFF. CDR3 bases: TGTGCCAGCAGGGGGACGGACGCTGGCACTGAAGCTTTCTTT.

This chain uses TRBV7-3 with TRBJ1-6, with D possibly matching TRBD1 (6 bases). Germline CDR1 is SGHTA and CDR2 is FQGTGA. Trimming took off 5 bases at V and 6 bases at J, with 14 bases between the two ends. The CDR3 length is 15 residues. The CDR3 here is CASSPPQGSNSPLHF. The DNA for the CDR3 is TGTGCCAGCAGCCCCCCACAGGGCTCTAATTCACCCCTCCACTTT.